The 23 T cell receptor beta chains presented below share a single source sample, sequenced in a study of OX40 agonist ivuxolimab in advanced cancers. Assay used: immunoSEQ multiplex PCR; TCRdb lists only in-frame clones, some missing. In the table there are 40,000 to 50,000 clones, about 89% of which are singletons. Sequencing used CD4+ or CD8+ T cells sorted from blood, obtained in a trial of the OX40 agonist ivuxolimab. The receptors here all came from an adult with an advanced solid tumor such as melanoma, head and neck, liver or kidney cancer.

The chain couples TRBV27 to TRBJ1-5, with D possibly matching TRBD1 (5 bases). V was cut by 3 bases and J by 6 bases, with 9 bases left in between. The CDR3 sequence is 13 residues long. In germline, CDR1 is MNHEY, CDR2 SMNVEV (reference sequence). The CDR3 loop is CASSLGEGQPQHF. The CDR3 bases are TGTGCCAGCAGTTTGGGGGAAGGTCAGCCCCAGCATTTT.

The chain links TRBV29-1 to TRBJ2-7, with D unclear. From germline, CDR1 is SQVTM and CDR2 ANQGSEA. The germline V and J ends were trimmed by 4 bases and 3 bases, with 4 bases remaining between them. CDR3 length: 10 residues. The DNA of the CDR3 is TGCAGCGTTGGAGACTACGAGCAGTACTTC. Residues: CSVGDYEQYF.

This clone came up a few times. The chain recombines TRBV7-9 with TRBJ1-5; perhaps TRBD1 as D (6 bases). The CDR3 sequence is 14 residues long. Trimming pared 5 bases from V and 5 bases from J, leaving 13 bases between. In germline, CDR1 is SEHNR, CDR2 FQNEAQ (reference sequence). The CDR3 here is CASSKEDSDQPQHF. The CDR3 bases are TGTGCCAGCAGCAAAGAGGACAGCGATCAGCCCCAGCATTTT.

This clone occurred once. The chain recombines TRBV4-2 with TRBJ1-2; D is undetermined. This CDR3 spans 15 amino acids. The germline V gene has CDR1 LGHNA and CDR2 YNFKEQ. Trimming removed 3 bases at V and 6 bases at J, with 17 bases between. The CDR3 coding sequence is TGTGCCAGCAGCCACTCCCCCGAGGGTCCCGATGGCTACACCTTC. As protein: CASSHSPEGPDGYTF.

Turning to this clone: Other DNA sequences from this sample encode an identical CDR3 as well. V and J are TRBV7-9 and TRBJ2-1; D is undetermined. The germline V gene encodes CDR1 SEHNR and CDR2 FQNEAQ (reference sequence). The CDR3 extends over 12 amino acids. Trimming removed 1 base from V and 8 bases from J, with 6 bases in between. CDR3 in DNA: TGTGCCAGCAGCTTAGGAAGGGATGAGCAGTTCTTC. Its translation is CASSLGRDEQFF.

This rearrangement joins TRBV19 to TRBJ2-1; the match to TRBD2 covers 9 bases. The CDR3 extends over 14 amino acids. V trimming: 7 bases; J trimming: 3 bases; junction bases outside the gene matches: 4. The germline V gene has CDR1 LNHDA and CDR2 SQIVND (reference sequence). The CDR3 nucleotides read TGTGCCAGTAATAGCGGGGGCGACTACAATGAGCAGTTCTTC. Protein product: CASNSGGDYNEQFF. Using reference TRBV19 and TRBJ2-1 for the parts outside the CDR3, the full variable domain is DGGITQSPKYLFRKEGQNVTLSCEQNLNHDAMYWYRQDPGQGLRLIYYSQIVNDFQKGDIAEGYSVSREKKESFPLTVTSAQKNPTAFYLCASNSGGDYNEQFFGPGTRLTVL.

The rearrangement links TRBV19 to TRBJ2-1; 10 positions match TRBD1. Germline CDR1 LNHDA, CDR2 SQIVND (reference sequence). This CDR3 is built from 15 residues. The V segment lost 3 bases and the J segment 4 bases; nucleotides outside the gene matches: 3. The CDR3 here is CASSMGTGVYNEQFF. The CDR3 bases are TGTGCCAGTAGTATGGGGACAGGGGTATACAATGAGCAGTTCTTC. Using reference TRBV19 and TRBJ2-1 for the parts outside the CDR3, the full variable domain is DGGITQSPKYLFRKEGQNVTLSCEQNLNHDAMYWYRQDPGQGLRLIYYSQIVNDFQKGDIAEGYSVSREKKESFPLTVTSAQKNPTAFYLCASSMGTGVYNEQFFGPGTRLTVL.

The chain recombines TRBV28 with TRBJ1-5; D unclear. This CDR3 contains 14 residues. V was trimmed by 7 bases and J by 0 bases, leaving 10 bases between them. Germline V gene lookup returns CDR1 MDHEN and CDR2 SYDVKM. The CDR3: CASTTHDSNQPQHF. CDR3 sequence (DNA): TGTGCCAGCACGACCCACGATAGCAATCAGCCCCAGCATTTT.

This chain uses TRBV2 with TRBJ2-1; 10 nucleotides line up with TRBD2. Per germline, CDR1 SNHLY and CDR2 FYNNEI. The CDR3 has 16 amino acids. Trimming cost V 6 bases and J 7 bases; bases outside gene matches: 12. For the CDR3, the DNA is TGTGCCAGCAGAATATCTAGCGGGAGAGAGATAAATGAGCAGTTCTTC. Encoded protein: CASRISSGREINEQFF.

The sample holds many counts of this clone. The chain combines TRBV9 with TRBJ1-5; D uncertain. Germline V gene lookup returns CDR1 SGDLS and CDR2 YYNGEE. This CDR3 has 15 residues. Trimming took 0 bases from V and 5 from J, leaving 12 bases between them. This CDR3 is CASSVGAQRDQPQHF. The CDR3 nucleotides read TGTGCCAGCAGCGTAGGGGCGCAACGGGATCAGCCCCAGCATTTT. The whole variable domain, remainder taken from reference TRBV9 and TRBJ1-5, is DSGVTQTPKHLITATGQRVTLRCSPRSGDLSVYWYQQSLDQGLQFLIQYYNGEERAKGNILERFSAQQFPDLHSELNLSSLELGDSALYFCASSVGAQRDQPQHFGDGTRLSIL.

The V call is TRBV4-3, the J call TRBJ1-6; D not certain. Germline V gene lookup returns CDR1 LGHNA and CDR2 YSLEER. V was trimmed by 1 base and J by 9 bases, leaving 13 bases between them. This CDR3 is built from 15 residues. The CDR3 here is CASSQGIDLGSPLHF. For the CDR3, the DNA is TGCGCCAGCAGCCAAGGTATAGACCTCGGTTCACCCCTCCACTTT.

The J gene is TRBJ2-3, the V gene TRBV7-2; D ambiguous. In germline, CDR1 is SGHTA, CDR2 FQGNSA. The CDR3 totals 13 residues. With 5 bases removed from V and 2 bases from J, the gap between germline ends came to 8 bases. The CDR3 loop reads CASSILFTDTQYF. The DNA of the CDR3 is TGTGCCAGCAGCATTCTCTTCACAGATACGCAGTATTTT.

The chain employs TRBV7-8 and TRBJ2-2; D may be TRBD2 (5 bases). Trimming took 2 bases from V and 1 from J, leaving 11 bases between them. The CDR3 is made up of 16 amino acids. The germline V gene encodes CDR1 SGHVS and CDR2 FQNEAQ. The CDR3 region is CASSLWAGRNTGELFF. The CDR3 nucleotides read TGTGCCAGCAGCTTATGGGCGGGTAGGAACACCGGGGAGCTGTTTTTT.

The chain recombines TRBV5-8 with TRBJ2-5; the D gene is possibly TRBD2 (6 bases). V lost 2 bases and J 4 bases, leaving 9 bases between the germline ends. The germline V gene encodes CDR1 SGHTS and CDR2 YDEGEE. CDR3 size: 13 residues. The CDR3 reads CASSFLGGETQYF. The CDR3 DNA sequence: TGTGCCAGCAGCTTCCTCGGGGGAGAGACCCAGTACTTC.

The chain recombines TRBV6-1 with TRBJ2-7; weak D call: TRBD1 (5 bases). CDR1 is MNHNS and CDR2 is SASEGT in the germline V gene. Trimming pared 2 bases from V and 9 bases from J, leaving 20 bases between. CDR3 length equals 15 residues. Written as DNA, the CDR3 is TGTGCCAGCAGTGAAAGGGGCAGGGTGACCCTCTGGCAGTACTTC. As protein: CASSERGRVTLWQYF.

The V call is TRBV6-5, the J call TRBJ2-5; TRBD2 might be the D (7 bases). Germline lookup yields CDR1 MNHEY and CDR2 SVGAGI. The CDR3 contains 15 residues. V shed 6 bases and J shed 5 bases, with 19 bases lying between them. The DNA of the CDR3 is TGTGCCAGCAGCGAGGAAGGGGGGGCGCAGGAGACCCAGTACTTC. Protein sequence: CASSEEGGAQETQYF.

The chain carries TRBV6-1 and TRBJ2-3; D assignment may be TRBD1 or TRBD2 (6 bases each). CDR3 length: 15 amino acids. Germline V gives CDR1 MNHNS, CDR2 SASEGT. Trimming took 6 bases from V and 1 from J, leaving 14 bases between them. In nucleotides, the CDR3 is TGTGCCAGCAGCCGACTTAGGGGGGGCACAGATACGCAGTATTTT. Protein sequence: CASSRLRGGTDTQYF.

The J gene is TRBJ2-1, the V gene TRBV5-1; TRBD2 matches 9 bases. The junction had 8 bases not matched to a gene; V was cut back by 4 bases and J by 6 bases. The CDR3 contains 15 residues. Germline values: CDR1 SGHRS, CDR2 YFSETQ. The CDR3 coding sequence is TGCGCCAGCAGCGTGGATAGCGGGAGTGTCAATGAGCAGTTCTTC. This codes for CASSVDSGSVNEQFF.

The rearrangement links TRBV4-3 to TRBJ2-1, with TRBD2 identical over 11 bases. V was clipped by 2 bases and J by 3 bases; unmatched bases: 0. This CDR3 is built from 15 residues. CDR1 and CDR2 from the germline V gene are LGHNA and YSLEER. The CDR3 loop is CASSQTSGGYNEQFF. CDR3 bases: TGCGCCAGCAGCCAAACTAGCGGGGGCTACAATGAGCAGTTCTTC.

CDR3 DNA: TGTGCCAGCAGCCCACAGGAGGGCCCCTCGGTGGGTGAAGCTTTCTTT. Its translation: CASSPQEGPSVGEAFF. V and J are TRBV9 and TRBJ1-1; tentative D call: TRBD1 (5 bases). Trimming stripped 4 bases from V and 7 bases from J, with 23 bases between. The CDR3 sequence is 16 residues long. In germline, CDR1 is SGDLS, CDR2 YYNGEE.

The chain joins TRBV7-9 to TRBJ1-2, with D unclear. From germline, CDR1 is SEHNR and CDR2 FQNEAQ (reference sequence). V was cut by 4 bases and J by 2 bases, with 17 bases left in between. This CDR3 comprises 16 residues. CDR3 protein: CASSSGSGIPNYGYTF. In DNA, the CDR3 is TGTGCCAGCAGCTCTGGTTCTGGGATCCCAAACTATGGCTACACCTTC.

A single count supports this clone. The junction and the germline gene differ at one end; a read error may be behind it. This chain links TRBV11-2 with TRBJ2-7; possible D gene TRBD2, 6 bases. This CDR3 is built from 17 residues. The germline V gene has CDR1 SGHAT and CDR2 FQNNGV. DNA for the CDR3: TGCGCCAGCAGCCAAGTGCAGGGCGGGGACGAAACCTACGAGCAGTACTTC. Its protein product is CASSQVQGGDETYEQYF. The full variable domain, rest sourced from reference TRBV11-2 and TRBJ2-7, is EAGVAQSPRYKIIEKRQSVAFWCNPISGHATLYWYQQILGQGPKLLIQFQNNGVVDDSQLPKDRFSAERLKGVDSTLKIQPAKLEDSAVYLCASSQVQGGDETYEQYFGPGTRLTVT.

The genes are TRBV28 and TRBJ1-2; TRBD1 might be the D (5 bases). In germline, CDR1 is MDHEN, CDR2 SYDVKM. V lost 4 bases and J 8 bases, leaving 23 bases between the germline ends. The CDR3 is 16 residues long. The CDR3 DNA follows: TGTGCCAGCAGTTCACCCCGCAGTCGGGGGATGAGAGGCTACACCTTC. This gives the protein CASSSPRSRGMRGYTF.